One sample yielded the 18 T cell receptor beta chains listed below, sequenced in a study of blood T cells in healthy people across ages. With a J-beta primer mix and a sample-barcoded 5' primer, a second PCR ran 7 to 11 cycles. TCRdb fed the 5' RACE reads into MiXCR, producing one record per CDR3 protein. Among just under 900,000 distinct CDR3 sequences, around 26% were seen once, and the ten largest hold roughly 17%. The sample taken for sequencing was blood. Receptor source: an elderly woman in good health.

In regard to this clonotype: A single base separates this from a much larger clone, so it may be a read error. The chain joins TRBV7-2 to TRBJ2-5; 9 bases line up with TRBD2. V trimming: 3 bases; J trimming: 11 bases; junction bases outside the gene matches: 10. This CDR3 region has 14 residues. Looked up from germline, CDR1 is SGHTA and CDR2 is FQGNSA. CDR3 in amino acids: CASSFRLAGNEQYF. Written as DNA, the CDR3 is TGTGCCAGCAGCTTCCGCCTAGCGGGGAATGAGCAGTACTTC.

The chain joins TRBV12-5 to TRBJ2-7; 12 nucleotides align to TRBD1. V lost 5 bases to trimming and J lost 6 bases; unmatched junction nucleotides: 5. Germline loops: CDR1 LGHNT, CDR2 FRNRAP. The CDR3 runs to 14 residues. CDR3 residues: CASGPGQGAREQYF. CDR3 DNA sequence: TGTGCTAGTGGTCCGGGACAGGGGGCACGCGAGCAGTACTTC.

The chain combines TRBV20-1 with TRBJ2-5; perhaps TRBD1 as D (6 bases). The J call is in doubt because the DNA end fits TRBJ2-7 better. Germline V gene sequence: CDR1 DFQATT, CDR2 SNEGSKA (reference sequence). The CDR3 length is 15 residues. The CDR3 nucleotides are TGCAGTGCTCCTCGCCAGGGGATTCTTCCCTACGAGCAGTACTTC. Its protein is CSAPRQGILPYEQYF.

For this clonotype: Since a much larger clone is just one base distant, this may be a read error. The chain employs TRBV20-1 and TRBJ2-3; TRBD1 matches 9 bases. The CDR3 covers 13 residues. Trimming removed 4 bases from V and 8 bases from J; junction bases left unmatched: 7. In germline, CDR1 is DFQATT, CDR2 SNEGSKA (reference sequence). CDR3 in amino acids: CSAKWTGVGTQYF. For the CDR3, the DNA is TGCAGTGCTAAGTGGACAGGGGTAGGTACGCAGTATTTT.

In nucleotides, the CDR3 is TGTGCCAGCTCACCAGTCACCCCCACTAGCGGGGGGCCCCCAGATACGCAGTATTTT. Translation: CASSPVTPTSGGPPDTQYF. The V gene is TRBV18, the J gene TRBJ2-3; 12 positions match TRBD2. With V trimmed by 2 bases and J by 4 bases, 13 bases remained unmatched. CDR1 and CDR2 from the germline V gene are KGHSH and LQKENI. CDR3 length equals 19 residues.

This clonotype was recorded at least ten times. The chain employs TRBV3-1 and TRBJ1-2; a possible D gene is TRBD1 (5 bases). Germline V lookup: CDR1 LGHDT, CDR2 YNNKEL (reference sequence). V lost 1 base to trimming and J lost 7 bases, with 13 bases between them. The CDR3 totals 14 residues. CDR3 in amino acids: CASSQGPQGGGYTF. CDR3 in DNA: TGTGCCAGCAGCCAAGGCCCGCAGGGAGGTGGCTACACCTTC.

This clonotype appeared many times. This chain links TRBV6-1 with TRBJ2-5; 9 bases map to TRBD2. V lost 6 bases and J lost 5; bases outside the gene matches: 7. Looked up from germline, CDR1 is MNHNS and CDR2 is SASEGT. The CDR3 has 14 amino acids. In DNA, the CDR3 is TGTGCCAGCAGAATAGCGGGGGTGTGGGAGACCCAGTACTTC. It encodes CASRIAGVWETQYF.

This clonotype turned up a few times. V and J are TRBV5-1 and TRBJ1-2; 9 bases map to TRBD1. This CDR3 has 15 amino acids. The V segment lost 4 bases and the J segment 4 bases; nucleotides outside the gene matches: 8. Per germline, CDR1 SGHRS and CDR2 YFSETQ. The CDR3: CASSTGQGFTYGYTF. In DNA, the CDR3 is TGCGCCAGCAGCACGGGACAGGGATTTACCTATGGCTACACCTTC.

The chain couples TRBV3-1 to TRBJ2-3, with 9 positions matching TRBD2. Losses at the gene ends were 1 base for V and 7 bases for J; bases not matched to a gene: 12. The CDR3 contains 17 residues. The germline V gene has CDR1 LGHDT and CDR2 YNNKEL (reference sequence). DNA of the CDR3: TGTGCCAGCAGCCAAGTTGGCGGGGGGGCCTTCTTCCATACGCAGTATTTT. Its protein product is CASSQVGGGAFFHTQYF.

Ten or more counts support this clonotype. This sequence joins TRBV4-3 and TRBJ2-7, with a weak D call TRBD1 (6 bases). CDR3 length equals 15 residues. The V gene's germline CDR1 is LGHNA and CDR2 YSLEER. With 1 base removed from V and 1 base from J, the gap between germline ends came to 11 bases. CDR3 sequence (DNA): TGCGCCAGCAGCCAAGGGGTACAGGGATCCTACGAGCAGTACTTC. Encoded protein: CASSQGVQGSYEQYF.

This clonotype appeared a few times. A clone one base away is much larger, so this may be a read error. The rearrangement joins TRBV10-3 to TRBJ2-3, with D perhaps given as TRBD1 or TRBD2 (5 bases each). Germline loops: CDR1 ENHRY, CDR2 SYGVKD. The CDR3 loop spans 16 amino acids. The DNA for the CDR3 is TGTGCCACCAGTGAGGCCAATTTGGGGACCACAGATACGCAGTATTTT. It yields the protein CATSEANLGTTDTQYF.

The rearrangement links TRBV6-2 or TRBV6-3 to TRBJ1-1; unclear D gene. Trimming left V 2 bases short and J 0 bases short, with 7 bases between. Germline values: CDR1 MNHEY, CDR2 SVGEGT. The CDR3 has 14 amino acids. This chain's CDR3 is CASSYRRMNTEAFF. The CDR3 coding sequence is TGTGCCAGCAGTTACAGGCGGATGAACACTGAAGCTTTCTTT.

The table lists this clonotype with many counts. The chain is built from TRBV5-1 and TRBJ2-1; TRBD2 matches 7 bases. Trimming at V came to 5 bases and at J to 7 bases, leaving 6 bases not matched to a gene. The CDR3 consists of 13 residues. The germline V gene encodes CDR1 SGHRS and CDR2 YFSETQ. The CDR3 DNA sequence: TGCGCCAGCAGTTCTTTTAGCGGGAATGAGCAGTTCTTC. Its translation is CASSSFSGNEQFF.

Note on this clonotype: One end of the junction varies from germline; a read error may be responsible. The chain recombines TRBV3-1 with TRBJ2-1; unclear D gene. Germline V gene lookup returns CDR1 LGHDT and CDR2 YNNKEL (reference sequence). This CDR3 comprises 12 residues. The CDR3 sequence is CTSSQVGHEQFF. Written as DNA, the CDR3 is TGTACCAGCAGCCAAGTGGGTCATGAGCAGTTCTTC.

Notes on this clonotype: The DNA is omitted, as the CDR3 cannot be located on it reliably, and the CDR3 follows TCRdb's listing. This chain joins TRBV9 and TRBJ2-1; the listed D gene, TRBD2, was not tested against the DNA. The CDR3 extends over 15 residues, inclusive of both ends. CDR1 and CDR2 (germline): SGDLS, YYNGEE. CDR3 in amino acids: CASSVAAGSYNERFF.

This clonotype was counted many times. This chain links TRBV10-2 with TRBJ2-1; D not resolved. The germline gives CDR1 WSHSY, CDR2 SAAADI. V lost 2 bases and J lost 4, with 3 bases in between. The CDR3 length is 12 residues. In DNA form, the CDR3 reads TGCGCCAGCAGTGAGGGTTACAATGAGCAGTTCTTC. Its translation is CASSEGYNEQFF.

This clonotype has a handful of counts. V usage is TRBV7-9 and J usage is TRBJ1-2; weak D call: TRBD1 (5 bases). Germline CDR1 reads SEHNR; CDR2 reads FQNEAQ (reference sequence). CDR3 length equals 13 residues. V shed 5 bases and J shed 8 bases, with 15 bases lying between them. The CDR3 DNA follows: TGTGCCAGCAGCAAGGGGCAGGGCCGGGGCTACACCTTC. Its translation is CASSKGQGRGYTF.

This clonotype was seen many times. The rearrangement uses TRBV7-2 and TRBJ2-7, with TRBD2 matching 9 bases. Germline CDR1 is SGHTA and CDR2 is FQGNSA. This CDR3 contains 15 residues. The ends lost 5 bases at V and 2 bases at J; junction bases unmatched: 7. The CDR3 coding sequence is TGTGCCAGCAGCATGGACGGCGGGGGGGCCTACGAGCAGTACTTC. As protein: CASSMDGGGAYEQYF.